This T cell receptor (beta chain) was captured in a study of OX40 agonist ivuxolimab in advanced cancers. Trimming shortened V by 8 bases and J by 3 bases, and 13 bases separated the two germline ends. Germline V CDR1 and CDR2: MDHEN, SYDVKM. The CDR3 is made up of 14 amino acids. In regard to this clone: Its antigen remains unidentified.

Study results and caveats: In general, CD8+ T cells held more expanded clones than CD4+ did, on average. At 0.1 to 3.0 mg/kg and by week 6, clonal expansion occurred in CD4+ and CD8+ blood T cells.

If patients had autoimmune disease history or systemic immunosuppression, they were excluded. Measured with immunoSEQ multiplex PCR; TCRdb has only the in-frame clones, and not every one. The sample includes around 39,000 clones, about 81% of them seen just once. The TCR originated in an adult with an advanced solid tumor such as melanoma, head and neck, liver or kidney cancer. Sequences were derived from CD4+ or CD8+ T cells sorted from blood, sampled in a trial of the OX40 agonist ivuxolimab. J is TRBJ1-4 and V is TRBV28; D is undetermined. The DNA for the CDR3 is TGTGCCAGCGAGTCCGAGGGCGCTAATGAAAAACTGTTTTTT. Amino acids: CASESEGANEKLFF.